A selection of T cell receptor beta chains follows, all from one sample in a study of CD8+CD57+ T cells in acquired aplastic anemia. MiXCR, applied by TCRdb to the reads, yields one record per CDR3 protein. The sample has around 200,000 distinct CDR3 sequences, under 55% seen once. The specimen was sorted CD4+, CD8+, or CD8+CD57+ T cells (not recorded which) from PBMCs. These TCRs come from a human donor with aplastic anemia. The CDR3 runs from the conserved cysteine through the conserved F or W. The order of the fields is CDR3 length, V gene, D gene, J gene, clone size, CDR3 DNA, CDR3 protein. D genes are given only for firm matches. Size tells how often a clone was seen (once, few, many) or the class of an expanded clone, and some rows leave it out.

>10|TRBV29-1|.|TRBJ1-2|many
TGCAGCGCGATAACAGGGATTTACACCTTC
CSAITGIYTF
>18|TRBV6-1|.|TRBJ1-2|few
TGTGCCAGCAGCCCCGCGGACACCTGGAGGGTTTCTAACTATGGCTACACCTTC
CASSPADTWRVSNYGYTF
>13|TRBV13|.|TRBJ1-1|many
TGTGCCAGCAGCTTAAAGGGGGACACTGAAGCTTTCTTT
CASSLKGDTEAFF
>14|TRBV2|TRBD2|TRBJ2-5|few
TGTGCCAGCAGTTGGACTAGCGGCCAAGAGACCCAGTACTTC
CASSWTSGQETQYF
>12|TRBV28|.|TRBJ1-1|few
TGTGCCAGCAGTTTACAGGGAGCTGAAGCTTTCTTT
CASSLQGAEAFF
>15|TRBV3-1|.|TRBJ1-1|few
TGTGCCAGCAGGCAATCCGGGACCATGAACACTGAAGCTTTCTTT
CASRQSGTMNTEAFF
>12|TRBV6-2/TRBV6-3|TRBD2|TRBJ2-5|many
TGTGCCAGTCCAACTAGCGGGGAGACCCAGTACTTC
CASPTSGETQYF
>12|TRBV29-1|.|TRBJ2-2|.
TGCAGCGTGTTGCTTGGCTCCGGGGAGCTGTTTTTT
CSVLLGSGELFF
>16|TRBV19|.|TRBJ2-6|.
TGTGCCAGTAGCGCCGGGACACCATCTGGGGCCAACGTCCTGACTTTC
CASSAGTPSGANVLTF
>11|TRBV2|.|TRBJ2-5|many
TGTGCCAGCAGTGTTCAGGGGACCCAGTACTTC
CASSVQGTQYF
>16|TRBV12-5|.|TRBJ2-7|once
TGTGCTAGTGGTTTGGTAGTAACAGAGGGCCCGGCCGAGCAGTACTTC
CASGLVVTEGPAEQYF
>15|TRBV9|.|TRBJ1-2|many
TGTGCCAGCAGCGTAGCTAATTACCTGTCCTATGGCTACACCTTC
CASSVANYLSYGYTF
>13|TRBV2|.|TRBJ1-3|.
TGTGCCAGCACGCAGGACTCTGAAAACACCATATATTTT
CASTQDSENTIYF
>12|TRBV29-1|TRBD1|TRBJ1-1|many
TGCAGCGCGGGACAGATGAACACTGAAGCTTTCTTT
CSAGQMNTEAFF
>14|TRBV11-1|.|TRBJ2-1|.
TGTGCCAGCAGCTTAGCGTCGAGGAGGGATGAGCAGTTCTTC
CASSLASRRDEQFF
>15|TRBV19|.|TRBJ1-6|.
TGTGCCAGTAGTTTCACAGAAACCTATAATTCACCCCTCCACTTT
CASSFTETYNSPLHF
>13|TRBV2|TRBD1|TRBJ1-1|few
TGTGCCAGCAGTGAAGCGACAGGGTCTGAAGCTTTCTTT
CASSEATGSEAFF
>14|TRBV5-1|TRBD1|TRBJ2-3|many
TGCGCCAGCAGCCCGGGACAGGTAACAGATACGCAGTATTTT
CASSPGQVTDTQYF